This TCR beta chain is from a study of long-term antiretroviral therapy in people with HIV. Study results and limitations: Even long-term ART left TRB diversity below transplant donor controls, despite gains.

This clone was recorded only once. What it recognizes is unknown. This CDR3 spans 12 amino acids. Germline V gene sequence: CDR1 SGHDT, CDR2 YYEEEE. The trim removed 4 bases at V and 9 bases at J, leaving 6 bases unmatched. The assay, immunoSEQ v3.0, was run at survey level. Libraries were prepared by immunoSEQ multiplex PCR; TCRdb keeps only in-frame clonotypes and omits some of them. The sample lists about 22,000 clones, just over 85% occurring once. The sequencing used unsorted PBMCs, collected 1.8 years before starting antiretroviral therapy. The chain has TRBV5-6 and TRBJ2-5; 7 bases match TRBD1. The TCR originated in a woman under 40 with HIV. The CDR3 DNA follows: TGTGCCAGCAGCCCAACAGGGGAGCCCCAGTACTTC. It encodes CASSPTGEPQYF.